The 5 T cell receptor beta chains reported below all come from one sample, sequenced in a study of vaccination and CD4 T cells after COVID-19. Oncomine TCR Beta short-read sequencing was applied to DNA from cultured CD4+ T cells. In TCRdb, the PCR reads were re-called with MiXCR into one record per CDR3 protein. The sample lists some 21,000 distinct CDR3 sequences; about 40% were seen once. Their target antigens are unknown. The treatment was: roughly 11-day PBMC culture with coronavirus spike peptide pools or control peptides (ViraFEST assay). This specimen consisted of CD4+ T cells from blood, cultured in vitro, obtained before SARS-CoV-2 vaccination. These receptors were taken from a human donor who received a COVID-19 vaccine.

This clonotype was counted once. The chain's CDR3 is CASSQVGTKLAGHNEQFF. CDR3 nucleotide sequence: TGTGCCAGCAGCCAAGTAGGGACGAAGCTAGCGGGGCACAATGAGCAGTTCTTC. J is TRBJ2-1 and V is TRBV4-2; the match to TRBD2 covers 9 bases. Germline V gene sequence: CDR1 LGHNA, CDR2 YNFKEQ. V lost 1 base to trimming and J lost 5 bases; unmatched junction nucleotides: 12. The CDR3 is 18 residues long.

The chain recombines TRBV19 with TRBJ1-2, with D perhaps TRBD1 (5 bases). This CDR3 is 14 amino acids long. Trimming shortened V by 4 bases and J by 3 bases, and 12 bases separated the two germline ends. Germline CDR1 reads LNHDA; CDR2 reads SQIVND (reference sequence). The CDR3 reads CASSTSQGHYGYTF. CDR3 DNA: TGTGCCAGTAGTACTAGCCAGGGACACTATGGCTACACCTTC. Full variable domain (rest looked up from reference TRBV19 and TRBJ1-2): DGGITQSPKYLFRKEGQNVTLSCEQNLNHDAMYWYRQDPGQGLRLIYYSQIVNDFQKGDIAEGYSVSREKKESFPLTVTSAQKNPTAFYLCASSTSQGHYGYTFGSGTRLTVV.

This clonotype showed up just a few times. The chain employs TRBV5-8 and TRBJ1-2, with TRBD1 matching over 10 bases. Germline V gives CDR1 SGHTS, CDR2 YDEGEE. CDR3 size: 13 residues. Trimming took 3 bases from V and 4 from J; bases not matched to a gene: 0. CDR3 sequence: CASSWDRGYGYTF. Here the CDR3 DNA reads TGTGCCAGCAGCTGGGACAGGGGCTATGGCTACACCTTC.

The chain has TRBV12-3 or TRBV12-4 and TRBJ1-1; perhaps TRBD1 as D (6 bases). The CDR3 is made up of 16 amino acids. V was clipped by 7 bases and J by 6 bases, with 24 bases between them. Here the CDR3 reads CASIPRGGGIFAEAFF. CDR3 nucleotide sequence: TGTGCCAGCATTCCCCGGGGGGGGGGCATATTTGCTGAAGCTTTCTTT.

This clonotype has just a few counts. The rearrangement uses TRBV25-1 and TRBJ1-5, with D perhaps TRBD1 (6 bases). This CDR3 is built from 16 residues. Germline V CDR1 and CDR2: MGHDK, SYGVNS. With 1 base removed from V and 3 bases from J, the gap between germline ends came to 13 bases. Written as DNA, the CDR3 is TGTGCCAGCAGTGAATGTCCTGGACAGCTCAATCAGCCCCAGCATTTT. Translating gives CASSECPGQLNQPQHF.